This T cell receptor beta chain was observed in a study of beta chain features in type 1 diabetes. This clone was counted a few times. Antigen specificity is unknown. As every portion of the isolated RNA was reverse transcribed, the sequencing read expressed TCRB transcripts. Approximately 3.6 million reads were obtained on average from naive, central memory and regulatory T cell samples. Measured with immunoSEQ multiplex PCR; TCRdb has only the in-frame clones, and not every one. The sample records under 300,000 clones, around 13% being singletons. General study results and limits: Any HLA-type effect on TCRB rearrangement remained unresolved here. TCRB CDR3s were moderately but significantly shorter in Type 1 diabetes patients in all four CD4+ subsets. For patients, the naive, central memory and Treg TCRB repertoires appeared more alike than for healthy donors.

CDR1 is ENHRY and CDR2 is SYGVKD in the germline V gene. The CDR3 is 12 residues long. Trimming took 1 base from V and 7 from J, leaving 4 bases between them. The sequenced sample consisted of naive CD4+ T cells from blood. The chain is built from TRBV10-3 and TRBJ2-2; D call uncertain. The sequence was collected from a young man with type 1 diabetes. CDR3: CAISELRGELFF. CDR3 sequence (DNA): TGTGCCATCAGTGAGTTGCGCGGGGAGCTGTTTTTT.